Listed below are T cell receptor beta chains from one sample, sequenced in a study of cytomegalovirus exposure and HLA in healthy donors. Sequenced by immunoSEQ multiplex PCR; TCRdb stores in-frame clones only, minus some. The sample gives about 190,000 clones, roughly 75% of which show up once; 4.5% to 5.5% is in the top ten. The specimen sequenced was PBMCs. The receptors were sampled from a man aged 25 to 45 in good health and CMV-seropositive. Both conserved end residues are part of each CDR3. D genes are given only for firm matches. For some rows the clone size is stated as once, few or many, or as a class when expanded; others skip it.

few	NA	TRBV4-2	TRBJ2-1	TGTGCCAGCAGCGAGGACTTAAGTGGGCATTACAATGAGCAGTTCTTC	CASSEDLSGHYNEQFF
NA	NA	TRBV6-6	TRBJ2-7	TGTGCCAGCAGTTACTCGGCAGGTGCCTACGAGCAGTACTTC	CASSYSAGAYEQYF
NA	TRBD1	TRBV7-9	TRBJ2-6	TGTGCCAGCAGGAACAGGGGGCGCTTGGCCAACGTCCTGACTTTC	CASRNRGRLANVLTF
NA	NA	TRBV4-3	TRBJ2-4	TGCGCCAGCAGCCAAGATCGGGATAAAAACATTCAGTACTTC	CASSQDRDKNIQYF
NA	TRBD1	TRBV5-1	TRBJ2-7	TGCGCCAGCAGCTTGACGCGGACAGGGCTTGACGAGCAGTACTTC	CASSLTRTGLDEQYF
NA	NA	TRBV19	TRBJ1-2	TGTGCCAGCACGGACAGCCCAACCTATGGCTACACCTTC	CASTDSPTYGYTF
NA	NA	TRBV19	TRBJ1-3	TGTGCCTGCCGGCCAGGTTCCCACTCTGGAAACACCATATATTTT	CACRPGSHSGNTIYF
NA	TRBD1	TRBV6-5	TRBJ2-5	TGTGCCAGCAAACGGGCGGGACAGGGGGCAAAGACCCAGTACTTC	CASKRAGQGAKTQYF
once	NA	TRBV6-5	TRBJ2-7	TGTGCCAGCAGTTACTCTGGTAGCGGTGGCTACGAGCAGTACTTC	CASSYSGSGGYEQYF
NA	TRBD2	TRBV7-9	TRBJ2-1	TGTTCCAGCAGCTCCCGGACTAGCGTTTACAATGAGCAGTTCTTC	CSSSSRTSVYNEQFF
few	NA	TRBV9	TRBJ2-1	TGTGCCAGCAGCGTAGGGGCGGGGGCGAGCGATGAGCAGTTCTTC	CASSVGAGASDEQFF
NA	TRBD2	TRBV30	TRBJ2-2	TGTGCCTGGAGAAAACTAGCGGGAGGTTTAGGCGGGGAGCTGTTTTTT	CAWRKLAGGLGGELFF
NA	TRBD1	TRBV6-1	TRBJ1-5	TGTGCCAGCAGTGAAAGATTAGGGGGCATCCAGCCCCAGCATTTT	CASSERLGGIQPQHF
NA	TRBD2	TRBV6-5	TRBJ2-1	TGTGCCAGCAGTTACTCATCGAGCGGGGCATACAATGAGCAGTTCTTC	CASSYSSSGAYNEQFF
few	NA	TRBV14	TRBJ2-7	TGTGCCAGCAGCCTAGCGGCTCATTACGAGCAGTACTTC	CASSLAAHYEQYF
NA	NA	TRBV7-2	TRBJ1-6	TGTGCCAGCAGCTTAGTGCGCCGCAATTCACCCCTCCACTTT	CASSLVRRNSPLHF
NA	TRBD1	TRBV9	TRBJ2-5	TGTGCCAGCAGCGTGGGGGGACAGGATCAAGAGACCCAGTACTTC	CASSVGGQDQETQYF
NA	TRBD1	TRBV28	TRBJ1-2	TGTGCCAGCAGGCCCCCGGGACAGGTGATAAGCTACACCTTC	CASRPPGQVISYTF
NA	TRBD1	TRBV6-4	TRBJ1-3	TGTGCCAGCAGTAGTAGGGGGCTCTTCTCTGGAAACACCATATATTTT	CASSSRGLFSGNTIYF
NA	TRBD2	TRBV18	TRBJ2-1	TGTGCCAGCTCTCTTCGGACTAGTCGGGATGAGCAGTTCTTC	CASSLRTSRDEQFF
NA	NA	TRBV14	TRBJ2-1	TGTGCCAGCAGCCAATTAGGTGTGACAGATGACAATGAGCAGTTCTTC	CASSQLGVTDDNEQFF
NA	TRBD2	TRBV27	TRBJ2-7	TGTGCCAGCGGACTAGCGGGAGTTGCCGAGCAGTACTTC	CASGLAGVAEQYF
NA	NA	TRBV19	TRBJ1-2	TGTGCCAGTAGTTTACGGACAGATTTGCATGGCTACACCTTC	CASSLRTDLHGYTF
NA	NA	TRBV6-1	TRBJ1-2	TGTGCCAGCAGGGTCTATGACTATGGCTACACCTTC	CASRVYDYGYTF
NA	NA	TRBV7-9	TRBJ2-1	TGTGCCAGCAGCTTAGGAGGGGGAATGCACAATGAGCAGTTCTTC	CASSLGGGMHNEQFF
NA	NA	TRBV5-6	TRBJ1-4	TGTGCCAGCAGCTTGAGGGGCGGTCCAAATGAAAAACTGTTTTTT	CASSLRGGPNEKLFF
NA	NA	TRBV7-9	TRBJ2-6	TGTGCCAGCAGCTTAGGGCAGGGAGGATCCTCTGGGGCCAACGTCCTGACTTTC	CASSLGQGGSSGANVLTF
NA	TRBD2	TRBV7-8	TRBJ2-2	TGTGCCAGCAGCTCCCACGGCGGGACTAGCGGGAGGATCAGGGAGCTGTTTTTT	CASSSHGGTSGRIRELFF
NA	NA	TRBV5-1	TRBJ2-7	TGCGCCAGCAGCTTGGGGGGGCCAGGCGAGCAGTACTTC	CASSLGGPGEQYF
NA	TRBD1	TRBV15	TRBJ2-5	TGTGCCACCAGCAGAGGTGACAGGGGACAAGAGACCCAGTACTTC	CATSRGDRGQETQYF
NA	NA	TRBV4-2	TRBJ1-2	TGTGCCAGCAGCCGAGCCGGGGGTAACTATGGCTACACCTTC	CASSRAGGNYGYTF
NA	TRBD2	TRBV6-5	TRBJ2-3	TGTGCCAGCAGTTACTCCGGGACTAGTACAGATACGCAGTATTTT	CASSYSGTSTDTQYF
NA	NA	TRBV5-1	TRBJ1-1	TGCGCCAGCAGCCCCGGGGGGTTGAACACTGAAGCTTTCTTT	CASSPGGLNTEAFF
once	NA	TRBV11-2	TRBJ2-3	TGTGCCAGCAGCGGACAAAGGAGTGGGACAGATACGCAGTATTTT	CASSGQRSGTDTQYF
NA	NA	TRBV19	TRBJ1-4	TGTGCCAGTAGTAGCGGGGAGGCAGATGAAAAACTGTTTTTT	CASSSGEADEKLFF
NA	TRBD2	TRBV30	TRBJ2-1	TGTGCCTGGAGTGGGACTAGCGGGGGGCAGTTCTTC	CAWSGTSGGQFF
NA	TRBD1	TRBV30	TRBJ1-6	TGTGCCTGGGGACAGGGACGTTCACCCCTCCACTTT	CAWGQGRSPLHF
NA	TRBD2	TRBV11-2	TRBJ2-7	TGTGCCAGCAGCTTACCTGGCAGCGGGAGTGTCTACGAGCAGTACTTC	CASSLPGSGSVYEQYF
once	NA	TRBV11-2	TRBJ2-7	TGTGCCAGCAGCTTAGGGGGCTGGGAAGCCCGATCCTACGAGCAGTACTTC	CASSLGGWEARSYEQYF
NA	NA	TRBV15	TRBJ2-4	TGTGCCACCAGCAGAGGACCAACGGGAAGAAACTTC	CATSRGPTGRNF
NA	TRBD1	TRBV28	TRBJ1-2	TGTGCCAGCAGTTCTGGAGGACAGGGGGCGCGCGAAGGCTACACCTTC	CASSSGGQGAREGYTF
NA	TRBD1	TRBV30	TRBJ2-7	TGTGCCTGGAGAAGGGACAGGTCCTCCTACGAGCAGTACTTC	CAWRRDRSSYEQYF
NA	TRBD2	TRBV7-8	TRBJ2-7	TGTGCCAGCAGCTTAGGGACTAGCGGGGGGGCCCTGTACTTC	CASSLGTSGGALYF
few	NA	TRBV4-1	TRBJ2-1	TGCGCCAGCAGCCAACAGGAGCGGTCCTACAATGAGCAGTTCTTC	CASSQQERSYNEQFF
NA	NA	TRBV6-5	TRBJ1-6	TGTGCCAGCAGTTACAGGAGCTCCTATAATTCACCCCTCCACTTT	CASSYRSSYNSPLHF